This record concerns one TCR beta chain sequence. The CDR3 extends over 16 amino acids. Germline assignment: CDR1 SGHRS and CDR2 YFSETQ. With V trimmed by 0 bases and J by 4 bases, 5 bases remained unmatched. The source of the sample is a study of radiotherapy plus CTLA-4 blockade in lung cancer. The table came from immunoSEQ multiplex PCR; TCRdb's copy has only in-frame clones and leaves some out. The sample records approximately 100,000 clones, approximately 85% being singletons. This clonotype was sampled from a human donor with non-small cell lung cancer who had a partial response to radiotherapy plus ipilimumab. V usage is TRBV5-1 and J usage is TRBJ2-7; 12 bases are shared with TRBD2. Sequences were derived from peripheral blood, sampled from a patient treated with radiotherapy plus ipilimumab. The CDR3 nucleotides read TGCGCCAGCAGCTTGGCCCCTAGCGGGAGGGGATACGAGCAGTACTTC. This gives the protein CASSLAPSGRGYEQYF. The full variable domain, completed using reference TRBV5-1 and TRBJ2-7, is KAGVTQTPRYLIKTRGQQVTLSCSPISGHRSVSWYQQTPGQGLQFLFEYFSETQRNKGNFPGRFSGRQFSNSRSEMNVSTLELGDSALYLCASSLAPSGRGYEQYFGPGTRLTVT.